The 30 T cell receptor beta chains below come from one sample, sequenced in a study of T cell responses to AZD1222 COVID-19 vaccine. The method was immunoSEQ multiplex PCR; TCRdb's version includes in-frame clones alone and lacks a portion of them. The sample shows hundreds of thousands of clones, under 95% of them seen only once. The starting material was peripheral blood, obtained on day 0 of MenACWY control vaccination. Source of these receptors: an adult in good health.

This chain uses TRBV30 with TRBJ1-6, with D unresolved. The CDR3 runs to 16 residues. The V gene lost 0 bases and the J gene lost 9 bases, with 18 bases spanning the gap. CDR1 and CDR2 (germline): GTSNPN, SVGIG (reference sequence). DNA for the CDR3: TGTGCCTGGAGTGTATGGGTCCTGGGCACCGCTTCACCCCTCCACTTT. It codes for CAWSVWVLGTASPLHF.

This chain connects TRBV6-1 to TRBJ2-1, with 9 bases identical to TRBD2. V lost 3 bases, J lost 5 bases, and 11 bases stayed unmatched. Germline V gene data show CDR1 as MNHNS and CDR2 as SASEGT. The length of the CDR3 is 17 residues. The CDR3 protein is CASSEIAGVSIDNEQFF. DNA of the CDR3: TGTGCCAGCAGTGAGATAGCGGGGGTTTCGATAGACAATGAGCAGTTCTTC.

To note about this clone: Other nucleotide sequences in the sample specify the same CDR3. The chain employs TRBV30 and TRBJ1-2; tentative D call: TRBD1 (5 bases). Trimming removed 0 bases at V and 4 bases at J, with 6 bases between. The CDR3 has 12 amino acids. The V gene's germline CDR1 is GTSNPN and CDR2 SVGIG (reference sequence). In nucleotides, the CDR3 is TGTGCCTGGAGTGTAAGGGGCTATGGCTACACCTTC. Translation: CAWSVRGYGYTF.

The V and J genes are TRBV7-2 and TRBJ1-1; D is unclear. CDR1 and CDR2 (germline): SGHTA, FQGNSA. The V and J ends lost 1 base and 7 bases respectively, with 7 bases between them. This CDR3 comprises 12 residues. Here the CDR3 DNA reads TGTGCCAGCAGCTTAGTAGGCGTTGAAGCTTTCTTT. It translates to CASSLVGVEAFF.

The chain is built from TRBV5-4 and TRBJ1-5; D might be TRBD1 (6 bases). Germline CDR1 is SGHNT and CDR2 is YYREEE (reference sequence). V was trimmed by 2 bases and J by 8 bases, leaving 14 bases between them. CDR3 size: 14 residues. The CDR3: CASSFWGAVEPQHF. Here the CDR3 DNA reads TGTGCCAGCAGCTTTTGGGGGGCTGTTGAGCCCCAGCATTTT.

The CDR3 spells CASSLEVGTPLHF. In DNA form, the CDR3 reads TGTGCCAGCAGCTTAGAGGTCGGGACACCCCTCCACTTT. This chain links TRBV11-2 with TRBJ1-6; D gene ambiguous. Trimming removed 0 bases from V and 11 bases from J, with 8 bases in between. Germline V gives CDR1 SGHAT, CDR2 FQNNGV. The CDR3 contains 13 residues.

The chain joins TRBV7-2 to TRBJ1-1; 10 bases map to TRBD1. The junction had 7 bases not matched to a gene; V was cut back by 5 bases and J by 4 bases. CDR1 and CDR2 (germline): SGHTA, FQGNSA. The CDR3 has 15 residues. CDR3 in DNA: TGTGCCAGCAGCCCCCGGACAGGGGGGGGCACTGAAGCTTTCTTT. Protein: CASSPRTGGGTEAFF. Based on the CDR3 plus reference TRBV7-2 and TRBJ1-1, the full variable domain is GAGVSQSPSNKVTEKGKDVELRCDPISGHTALYWYRQSLGQGLEFLIYFQGNSAPDKSGLPSDRFSAERTGGSVSTLTIQRTQQEDSAVYLCASSPRTGGGTEAFFGQGTRLTVV.

The V gene is TRBV3-1 (or the pseudogene TRBV3-2), the J gene TRBJ2-2; 7 bases are shared with TRBD1. CDR1 is LGHDT and CDR2 is YNNKEL in the germline V gene (reference sequence). After removal of 4 bases from V and 5 bases from J, the junction contained 4 bases not matched to a gene. There are 14 residues in the CDR3. CDR3 protein: CASSRNRGTGELFF. The CDR3 DNA is TGTGCCAGCAGCCGTAACAGGGGAACCGGGGAGCTGTTTTTT.

The CDR3 region has the DNA TGTGCCAGCAGTTTCAATAAGGGGATTTGGCCCCAGCATTTT. Translation gives CASSFNKGIWPQHF. The chain uses TRBV27 and TRBJ1-5; D possibly corresponds to TRBD1 (5 bases). CDR1 is MNHEY and CDR2 is SMNVEV in the germline V gene (reference sequence). The CDR3 is 14 amino acids. Trimming took off 3 bases at V and 9 bases at J, with 15 bases between the two ends.

The V call is TRBV5-1, the J call TRBJ2-7; 11 bases fit TRBD1. The germline V gene has CDR1 SGHRS and CDR2 YFSETQ. The CDR3 runs to 17 residues. The junction had 9 bases not matched to a gene; V was cut back by 4 bases and J by 0 bases. CDR3 in amino acids: CASSPGTGGWSSYEQYF. DNA of the CDR3: TGCGCCAGCAGCCCTGGGACAGGGGGTTGGAGCTCCTACGAGCAGTACTTC.

This clone has only one observation. V is TRBV6-5 and J is TRBJ1-1; D unclear. Germline V gene sequence: CDR1 MNHEY, CDR2 SVGAGI. This CDR3 comprises 11 residues. Between the trimmed V and J ends, which lost 9 bases and 7 bases, there was a span of 12 bases. The DNA for the CDR3 is TGTGCCAGTAGATTGATAATTGAAGCTTTCTTT. It encodes CASRLIIEAFF.

CDR3 protein: CASSYSPNSYNEQFF. The CDR3 DNA reads as TGTGCCAGCAGTTACTCCCCCAACTCCTACAATGAGCAGTTCTTC. The chain joins TRBV6-5 to TRBJ2-1, with unresolved D. Trimming took off 0 bases at V and 0 bases at J, with 6 bases between the two ends. Germline assignment: CDR1 MNHEY and CDR2 SVGAGI. The CDR3 is 15 amino acids.

The chain links TRBV5-4 to TRBJ1-3, with D perhaps TRBD1 (6 bases). With 3 bases removed from V and 0 bases from J, the gap between germline ends came to 10 bases. CDR3 size: 15 residues. CDR1 is SGHNT and CDR2 is YYREEE in the germline V gene (reference sequence). DNA for the CDR3: TGTGCCAGCAGCTCGGACAGACGCTCTGGAAACACCATATATTTT. Translation gives CASSSDRRSGNTIYF.

This clone appeared a few times. V usage is TRBV18 and J usage is TRBJ2-5; 7 bases line up with TRBD1. The germline V gene encodes CDR1 KGHSH and CDR2 LQKENI. The CDR3 sequence is 13 residues long. Unmatched junction bases numbered 1, after V lost 4 bases and J lost 2 bases. The CDR3 region is CASSRGQQETQYF. CDR3 coding DNA: TGTGCCAGCTCACGGGGACAGCAAGAGACCCAGTACTTC.

The chain combines TRBV29-1 with TRBJ2-3; D is possibly TRBD1 or TRBD2 (6 bases each). CDR1 is SQVTM and CDR2 is ANQGSEA in the germline V gene. The ends were cut back, 4 bases at V and 2 bases at J, with 10 bases in the middle. This CDR3 has 13 residues. In DNA form, the CDR3 reads TGCAGCGTTGGGCGGGACATCACAGATACGCAGTATTTT. This codes for CSVGRDITDTQYF.

The rearrangement links TRBV3-1 (or the pseudogene TRBV3-2) to TRBJ1-1; D remains unclear. Per the germline V gene, CDR1 is LGHDT and CDR2 is YNNKEL (reference sequence). There are 17 residues in the CDR3. V was cut by 4 bases and J by 1 base, with 19 bases left in between. CDR3 nucleotides: TGTGCCAGCAGCCCTATGATTTACTATCAAGGGAACACTGAAGCTTTCTTT. Amino acids: CASSPMIYYQGNTEAFF.

The chain recombines TRBV9 with TRBJ2-2, with unresolved D. The CDR3 contains 13 residues. Germline-derived CDR1 and CDR2 are SGDLS and YYNGEE. Trimming took 3 bases from V and 6 from J, leaving 9 bases between them. As DNA, the CDR3 is TGTGCCAGCAGCGCGGACCTGGCCGGGGAGCTGTTTTTT. Protein sequence: CASSADLAGELFF.

V gene TRBV30 combines with J gene TRBJ2-2; TRBD1 aligns across 8 bases. V dropped 7 bases and J dropped 2; count of bases not matched to a gene: 12. The CDR3 is 16 residues long. The germline CDR1 and CDR2 sequences are GTSNPN and SVGIG (reference sequence). Here the CDR3 reads CASTVQGALNTGELFF. CDR3 bases: TGTGCCTCGACGGTCCAGGGGGCCCTAAACACCGGGGAGCTGTTTTTT.

This clone was counted once. The chain joins TRBV14 to TRBJ1-6; D gene unclear. The CDR3 has 16 residues. The V gene lost 5 bases and the J gene lost 0 bases, with 11 bases spanning the gap. CDR1 SGHDN and CDR2 FVKESK come from the germline V gene. The CDR3 nucleotides read TGTGCCAGCAGCTTGCCCGGGAGCTCCTATAATTCACCCCTCCACTTT. This gives the protein CASSLPGSSYNSPLHF. The entire variable domain, with the rest obtained from reference TRBV14 and TRBJ1-6, is as follows: EAGVTQFPSHSVIEKGQTVTLRCDPISGHDNLYWYRRVMGKEIKFLLHFVKESKQDESGMPNNRFLAERTGGTYSTLKVQPAELEDSGVYFCASSLPGSSYNSPLHFGNGTRLTVT.

The CDR3 sequence: CASSPNARGQAYEQYF. The DNA of the CDR3 is TGTGCCAGCTCACCTAACGCAAGGGGTCAAGCCTACGAGCAGTACTTC. The chain carries TRBV18 and TRBJ2-7; D may be TRBD1 (5 bases). CDR3 size: 16 residues. V lost 3 bases and J 2 bases, leaving 17 bases between the germline ends. Germline-derived CDR1 and CDR2 are KGHSH and LQKENI.

V gene TRBV2 combines with J gene TRBJ2-2; TRBD1 agrees at 10 bases. J lost 6 bases, V lost 3 bases, and 4 bases had no gene match. Germline CDR1 and CDR2: SNHLY and FYNNEI. The CDR3 sequence is 15 residues long. The CDR3 DNA is TGTGCCAGCAGTGACAGCGGACAGGGGGCCGGGGAGCTGTTTTTT. It codes for CASSDSGQGAGELFF.

This chain links TRBV6-6 with TRBJ2-5; 7 nucleotides agree with TRBD2. There are 14 residues in the CDR3. CDR1 and CDR2 (germline): MNHNY, SVGAGI (reference sequence). After removal of 6 bases from V and 4 bases from J, the junction contained 8 bases not matched to a gene. The CDR3 DNA reads as TGTGCCAGCAGCCGGACTAGTTTGGGAGAGACCCAGTACTTC. Translation: CASSRTSLGETQYF.

The CDR3 here is CATSAITGQFQETQYF. CDR3 DNA: TGTGCCACCAGTGCCATAACGGGACAATTCCAAGAGACCCAGTACTTC. The V call is TRBV24-1, the J call TRBJ2-5; maybe TRBD1 (6 bases). Germline CDR1 is KGHDR and CDR2 is SFDVKD. V shed 5 bases and J shed 1 base, with 16 bases lying between them. CDR3 length: 16 residues.

The rearrangement uses TRBV3-1 (or the pseudogene TRBV3-2) and TRBJ1-1, with 12 bases fitting TRBD1. The trim removed 5 bases at V and 5 bases at J, leaving 9 bases unmatched. The germline V gene encodes CDR1 LGHDT and CDR2 YNNKEL (reference sequence). The CDR3 covers 16 residues. The CDR3 DNA reads as TGTGCCAGCAGCGACTCCGGGACAGGGGGCAGGACTGAAGCTTTCTTT. It encodes CASSDSGTGGRTEAFF.

The CDR3, as DNA: TGCGCCAGCAGCCAAGATCTGTTGGTGTCCTACGAGCAGTACTTC. This codes for CASSQDLLVSYEQYF. The chain joins TRBV4-3 to TRBJ2-7; no definite D call. With 0 bases removed from V and 1 base from J, the gap between germline ends came to 10 bases. CDR3 length equals 15 residues. CDR1 is LGHNA and CDR2 is YSLEER in the germline V gene.

This chain uses TRBV18 with TRBJ2-3, with a tentative D call TRBD1 (6 bases). Deletions cut 4 bases from V and 5 bases from J, with 22 bases between. Germline lookup yields CDR1 KGHSH and CDR2 LQKENI. This CDR3 has 17 residues. Here the CDR3 DNA reads TGTGCCAGCTCACTGGACGGGCCAACTATAGGGGGAGATACGCAGTATTTT. It specifies CASSLDGPTIGGDTQYF.

This chain uses TRBV7-2 with TRBJ2-7; D gene ambiguous. The V and J ends lost 2 bases and 3 bases respectively, with 8 bases between them. Germline lookup yields CDR1 SGHTA and CDR2 FQGNSA. The CDR3 runs to 13 residues. The CDR3 DNA follows: TGTGCCAGCAGCTTACCTGTCGACTACGAGCAGTACTTC. The encoded protein is CASSLPVDYEQYF.

The rearrangement links TRBV9 to TRBJ2-1, with 13 positions matching TRBD2. This CDR3 contains 15 residues. Germline CDR1 SGDLS, CDR2 YYNGEE. Losses at the gene ends were 2 bases for V and 6 bases for J; bases not matched to a gene: 2. Here the CDR3 reads CASSVGTSGANEQFF. CDR3 in DNA: TGTGCCAGCAGCGTCGGGACTAGCGGGGCCAATGAGCAGTTCTTC.

The chain employs TRBV29-1 and TRBJ1-2, with TRBD1 matching 9 bases. The germline CDR1 and CDR2 sequences are SQVTM and ANQGSEA. The CDR3 spans 13 residues. Losses at the gene ends were 6 bases for V and 8 bases for J; bases not matched to a gene: 10. CDR3 sequence (DNA): TGCAGCGTCGCGGACAGGGGCTGGAAGGGCTACACCTTC. It specifies CSVADRGWKGYTF.

The chain uses TRBV6-5 and TRBJ2-2; the D gene is possibly TRBD1 (5 bases). The CDR3 totals 15 residues. Germline CDR1 reads MNHEY; CDR2 reads SVGAGI. Trimming pared 5 bases from V and 13 bases from J, leaving 23 bases between. The CDR3 loop is CASSTSFNFLGRLFF. As DNA, the CDR3 is TGTGCCAGCAGTACCTCCTTTAATTTCTTGGGGCGGCTGTTTTTT.